This TCR beta chain derives from a study of cytomegalovirus exposure and HLA in healthy donors. Regarding the study as a whole: In an earlier analysis, in about 530 donors, most V segments appeared productive either ~90% or ~30% of the time. Judged likely to be a sequencing artifact was a cluster of highly shared sequence variants. The study labeled 164 TCR beta chains cytomegalovirus-associated.

Looked up from germline, CDR1 is SGHVS and CDR2 is FNYEAQ. Between the trimmed V and J ends, which lost 5 bases and 1 base, there was a span of 14 bases. This CDR3 contains 16 residues. PCR used 60 Vbeta primers and 13 Jbeta primers. The table came from immunoSEQ multiplex PCR; TCRdb's copy has only in-frame clones and leaves some out. The data show about 140,000 clones, roughly 80% seen once. Points on this clone: The antigen remains undetermined.

The clonotype comes from a woman aged 45-60 years in good health and CMV-seronegative. J is TRBJ2-2 and V is TRBV7-6; D perhaps matches TRBD2 (6 bases). Sequencing used PBMCs. The chain's CDR3 is CASSPRGSGNTGELFF. For the CDR3, the DNA is TGTGCCAGCAGCCCCCGGGGTAGCGGGAACACCGGGGAGCTGTTTTTT. Together with reference TRBV7-6 and TRBJ2-2, the CDR3 gives the full variable domain: GAGVSQSPRYKVTKRGQDVALRCDPISGHVSLYWYRQALGQGPEFLTYFNYEAQQDKSGLPNDRFSAERPEGSISTLTIQRTEQRDSAMYRCASSPRGSGNTGELFFGEGSRLTVL.